Listed below are T cell receptor beta chains from one sample, sequenced in a study of T cell repertoires in cytomegalovirus infection. TCRdb used MiXCR to reprocess the reads, holding one entry per CDR3 protein. The sample consists of a few hundred thousand distinct CDR3 sequences, 15% to 20% of them appearing once. Source material: PBMCs. These receptors were taken from a human donor in good health (CMV status not recorded). Some clones in this sample may be carry-over from other donors' samples. Both conserved end residues are part of each CDR3. The D gene is left open where the match is weak. A row's size may be missing; if present it is once, few, many or a size class.

D | size | J | V | DNA | CDR3
TRBD2 | - | TRBJ2-5 | TRBV3-1 | TGTGCCAGCAGCCAAGGATCCGGGGGGGGGGAGACCCAGTACTTC | CASSQGSGGGETQYF
- | few | TRBJ2-3 | TRBV24-1 | TGTGCCACCAGTGATTCTAATCTTCTGGGGGTGATAGCAGTTGCCCCCACAGATACGCAGTATTTT | CATSDSNLLGVIAVAPTDTQYF
- | many | TRBJ1-6 | TRBV7-2 | TGTGCCAGCAGCTTAAACTGGCGCGGACAGTATAATTCACCCCTCCACTTT | CASSLNWRGQYNSPLHF
TRBD2 | once | TRBJ2-5 | TRBV7-9 | TGTGCCAGCAGTCAAAGTCGGACTAGCGGAGTGACCCAGTACTTC | CASSQSRTSGVTQYF
- | - | TRBJ2-1 | TRBV20-1 | TGCAGTGCTAGGAAAGCGGAGTTATACAATGAGCAGTTCTTC | CSARKAELYNEQFF
- | - | TRBJ2-5 | TRBV28 | TGTGCCAGCAGTCTAGGTCGCGGGACCCAGGCAGGACAGACCCAGTACTTC | CASSLGRGTQAGQTQYF
TRBD2 | - | TRBJ2-5 | TRBV9 | TGTGCCAGCAGCGTAGCCCTGACTAGCGGGGCAAAAGAGACCCAGTACTTC | CASSVALTSGAKETQYF
- | - | TRBJ2-5 | TRBV7-2 | TGTGCCAGCACCATCTATGGCAGCCAAGAGACCCAGTACTTC | CASTIYGSQETQYF
- | - | TRBJ1-5 | TRBV2 | TGTGCCAGCAGATTTCAAGCTTATAGCAATCAGCCCCAGCATTTT | CASRFQAYSNQPQHF
- | - | TRBJ2-1 | TRBV11-2 | TGTGCCAGCAGGTTACCCGTGCCCCAGGCGGGTCGGTACAATGAGCAGTTCTTC | CASRLPVPQAGRYNEQFF
TRBD1 | many | TRBJ2-3 | TRBV7-2 | TGTGCCAGCTGTACTGACAGGGCGGATACGCAGTATTTT | CASCTDRADTQYF
TRBD2 | - | TRBJ2-5 | TRBV4-3 | TGCGCCAGCAGCCCCTTAGCGGGAGTAGTTGAGACCCAGTACTTC | CASSPLAGVVETQYF
TRBD2 | many | TRBJ2-5 | TRBV6-5 | TGTGCCAGCGGCCCTCCTAGCGGACAAGAGACCCAGTACTTC | CASGPPSGQETQYF
TRBD2 | - | TRBJ2-1 | TRBV4-1 | TGCGCCAGCAGCCCCGGGACTAGTTTGTTGGATGAGCAGTTCTTC | CASSPGTSLLDEQFF
- | many | TRBJ2-5 | TRBV7-8 | TGTGCCAGCAGACTATTTGGGGCTCAGAATAAGGAGACCCAGTACTTC | CASRLFGAQNKETQYF
TRBD2 | - | TRBJ2-1 | TRBV7-6 | TGTGCCAGCAGCTCGCTAGCGGGAGTAGGCTCCTACAATGAGCAGTTCTTC | CASSSLAGVGSYNEQFF